This is a list of T cell receptor beta chains from one sample in a study of human T cells and chemical hapten exposure. Via MiXCR, TCRdb re-called the RACE reads, giving one row per CDR3 protein. The profile covers about 180,000 distinct CDR3 sequences, with roughly 30% appearing a single time and 2.9% taken by the ten largest. This sample comprised whole blood, obtained in connection with sensitization to the hapten diphenylcyclopropenone (DPC). The source is a young woman with alopecia areata. Some clones in this sample may be carry-over from other donors' samples. The CDR3 runs from the conserved cysteine through the conserved F or W. A D gene is named only where the DNA matches it firmly. Clone size appears in some rows only: once, few, many, or a class for an expanded clone.

cdr3_aa	cdr3_nt	d_call	v_call	j_call	clone_size
CASRGLASSEQYF	TGCGCCAGCAGGGGACTAGCGTCGTCGGAGCAGTACTTC	TRBD2	TRBV10-2	TRBJ2-7	few
CAWSKGDRVNNSPLHF	TGTGCCTGGAGTAAAGGAGACAGGGTTAATAATTCACCCCTCCACTTT	TRBD1	TRBV30	TRBJ1-6	NA
CASSHASKGTFRQPQHF	TGTGCCAGCAGTCACGCCAGTAAAGGGACCTTCAGACAGCCCCAGCATTTT	NA	TRBV6-2/TRBV6-3	TRBJ1-5	few
CASSPQVPTDTQYF	TGCGCCAGCAGTCCACAGGTCCCCACAGATACGCAGTATTTT	NA	TRBV23-1	TRBJ2-3	few
CAISDPGQGIDTQYF	TGTGCCATCAGTGATCCCGGACAGGGGATAGATACGCAGTATTTT	TRBD1	TRBV10-3	TRBJ2-3	once
CASSERGTTDTQYF	TGTGCCAGCAGTGAACGGGGTACCACAGATACGCAGTATTTT	NA	TRBV6-1	TRBJ2-3	many
CASSRGQGTHQPQHF	TGTGCCAGCAGTCGGGGACAGGGAACCCATCAGCCCCAGCATTTT	TRBD1	TRBV12-3/TRBV12-4	TRBJ1-5	NA
CASSVVGGSYNEQFF	TGTGCCAGCAGCGTAGTAGGGGGGTCCTACAATGAGCAGTTCTTC	NA	TRBV9	TRBJ2-1	NA
CASSYGQYGYTF	TGTGCCAGCAGTTACGGACAATATGGCTACACCTTC	NA	TRBV6-2/TRBV6-3	TRBJ1-2	NA
CSARQTSYEQYF	TGCAGCGCGCGACAGACCTCCTACGAGCAGTACTTC	NA	TRBV29-1	TRBJ2-7	few
CASSMWWSRQETQYF	TGTGCCAGTAGTATGTGGTGGAGTAGGCAAGAGACCCAGTACTTC	NA	TRBV19	TRBJ2-5	NA
CSLRGLAGDTQYF	TGCAGTTTGAGGGGACTAGCGGGGGACACCCAGTACTTC	TRBD2	TRBV20-1	TRBJ2-5	NA
CASSQENSKDRFDGAQYF	TGCGCCAGCAGCCAAGAGAATAGTAAGGACAGGTTTGATGGGGCCCAGTACTTC	TRBD1	TRBV4-3	TRBJ2-5	NA
CASSYGTGDYGYTF	TGTGCCAGCAGCTACGGGACAGGGGACTATGGCTACACCTTC	TRBD1	TRBV7-9	TRBJ1-2	NA
CASGGTPYNEQFF	TGTGCCAGCGGGGGGACTCCCTACAATGAGCAGTTCTTC	NA	TRBV7-2	TRBJ2-1	NA
CASSDYTDTQYF	TGTGCCAGCAGCGACTACACAGATACGCAGTATTTT	NA	TRBV7-2	TRBJ2-3	NA
CASRDEGRVGDEQFF	TGTGCCAGCCGGGACGAAGGGCGGGTGGGCGATGAGCAGTTCTTC	NA	TRBV6-2/TRBV6-3	TRBJ2-1	few
CASSQGLRGGTYEQYF	TGCGCCAGCAGTCAAGGTTTGAGGGGGGGTACCTACGAGCAGTACTTC	NA	TRBV4-3	TRBJ2-7	once
CAIQSGTANYGYTF	TGTGCCATCCAGTCGGGGACAGCTAACTATGGCTACACCTTC	TRBD1	TRBV10-3	TRBJ1-2	NA
CASSWDRVPDTQYF	TGCGCCAGCAGCTGGGACAGGGTTCCAGATACGCAGTATTTT	TRBD1	TRBV5-1	TRBJ2-3	NA
CSARAGTGNTEAFF	TGCAGCGCTCGGGCCGGGACGGGAAACACTGAAGCTTTCTTT	NA	TRBV29-1	TRBJ1-1	NA
CASSPSFYQPQHF	TGTGCCAGCAGCCCTAGCTTTTATCAGCCCCAGCATTTT	NA	TRBV7-2	TRBJ1-5	NA
CASSLGQGGTEAFF	TGTGCCAGCAGTCTCGGACAGGGAGGGACTGAAGCTTTCTTT	TRBD1	TRBV6-2/TRBV6-3	TRBJ1-1	many
CASSSRLAGGNTGELFF	TGTGCCAGCAGTTCCCGACTAGCGGGGGGGAACACCGGGGAGCTGTTTTTT	TRBD2	TRBV27	TRBJ2-2	NA
CASNVVGGQTQYF	TGTGCCAGCAACGTAGTCGGGGGGCAGACCCAGTACTTC	NA	TRBV9	TRBJ2-5	NA
CSARARGQGGDGYTF	TGCAGTGCTAGGGCAAGGGGACAGGGAGGAGATGGCTACACCTTC	TRBD1	TRBV20-1	TRBJ1-2	NA
CASSLGTGGIRTDTQYF	TGTGCCAGCAGCTTAGGGACAGGGGGCATTCGCACAGATACGCAGTATTTT	TRBD1	TRBV7-2	TRBJ2-3	NA
CSWGRGNNEQFF	TGCAGCTGGGGGCGGGGTAACAATGAGCAGTTCTTC	NA	TRBV29-1	TRBJ2-1	few
CASSPGIGGPEQYF	TGTGCCAGCAGTCCCGGGATCGGGGGCCCCGAGCAGTACTTC	NA	TRBV28	TRBJ2-7	few
CASSFPPQINEQFF	TGTGCCAGCAGTTTCCCCCCACAGATCAATGAGCAGTTCTTC	NA	TRBV28	TRBJ2-1	few
CSARGTGTNEQFF	TGCAGTGCTAGGGGGACAGGAACTAATGAGCAGTTCTTC	TRBD1	TRBV20-1	TRBJ2-1	NA
CASSESGSEDTQYF	TGTGCCAGCAGTGAGAGCGGGTCCGAGGATACGCAGTATTTT	NA	TRBV2	TRBJ2-3	NA
CASSEAQSYGAFF	TGTGCCAGCAGTGAAGCCCAGTCTTACGGAGCTTTCTTT	NA	TRBV2	TRBJ1-1	NA
CSVADASGRLHTQYF	TGCAGCGTTGCGGACGCTAGCGGGAGGCTCCATACGCAGTATTTT	TRBD2	TRBV29-1	TRBJ2-3	NA
CASSLAQHTEKLFF	TGTGCCAGCAGCTTAGCACAACACACGGAAAAACTGTTTTTT	NA	TRBV11-2	TRBJ1-4	NA
CASSRGGGYAREQYF	TGTGCCAGCAGCCGCGGAGGGGGCTACGCGCGAGAGCAGTACTTC	NA	TRBV4-2	TRBJ2-7	NA
CASSPFAGDEETQYF	TGTGCCAGCAGTCCGTTCGCGGGGGATGAGGAGACCCAGTACTTC	TRBD2	TRBV28	TRBJ2-5	few
CASSWGETQYF	TGTGCCAGCAGTTGGGGGGAGACCCAGTACTTC	NA	TRBV27	TRBJ2-5	few
CASSSSGTASHEQYF	TGTGCCAGCAGCTCATCCGGGACCGCCTCCCACGAGCAGTACTTC	NA	TRBV11-2	TRBJ2-7	once
CASSSLLYGGYTF	TGTGCCAGCAGCTCCCTACTCTATGGCGGCTACACCTTC	NA	TRBV7-2	TRBJ1-2	few
CASSPDRGPGTEAFF	TGTGCCAGCTCACCGGACAGGGGGCCGGGGACTGAAGCTTTCTTT	TRBD1	TRBV18	TRBJ1-1	few